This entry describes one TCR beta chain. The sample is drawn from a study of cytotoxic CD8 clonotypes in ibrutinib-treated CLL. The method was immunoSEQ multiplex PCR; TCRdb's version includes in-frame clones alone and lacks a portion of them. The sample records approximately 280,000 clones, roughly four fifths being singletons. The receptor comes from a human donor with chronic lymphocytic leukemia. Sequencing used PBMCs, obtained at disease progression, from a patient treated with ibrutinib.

CDR3 protein: CASSIDQGFDTEAFF. DNA of the CDR3: TGTGCCAGTAGTATAGATCAGGGTTTTGACACTGAAGCTTTCTTT. The rearrangement uses TRBV19 and TRBJ1-1, with a weak D call TRBD1 (5 bases). Germline CDR1 reads LNHDA; CDR2 reads SQIVND (reference sequence). This CDR3 has 15 residues. Trimming cost V 0 bases and J 3 bases, with 11 bases left between them. Complete variable domain (other parts from reference TRBV19 and TRBJ1-1): DGGITQSPKYLFRKEGQNVTLSCEQNLNHDAMYWYRQDPGQGLRLIYYSQIVNDFQKGDIAEGYSVSREKKESFPLTVTSAQKNPTAFYLCASSIDQGFDTEAFFGQGTRLTVV.